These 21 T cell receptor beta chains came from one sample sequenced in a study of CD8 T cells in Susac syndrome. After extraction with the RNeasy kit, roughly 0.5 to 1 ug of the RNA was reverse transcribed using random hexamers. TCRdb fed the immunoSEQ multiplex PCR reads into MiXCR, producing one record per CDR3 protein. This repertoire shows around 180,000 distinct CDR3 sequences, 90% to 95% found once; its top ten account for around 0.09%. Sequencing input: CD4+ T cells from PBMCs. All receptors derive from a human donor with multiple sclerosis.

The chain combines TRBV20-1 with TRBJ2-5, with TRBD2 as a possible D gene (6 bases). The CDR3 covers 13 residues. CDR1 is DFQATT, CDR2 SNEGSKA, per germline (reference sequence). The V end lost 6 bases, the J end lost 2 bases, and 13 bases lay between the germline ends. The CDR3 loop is CSADGTSQETQYF. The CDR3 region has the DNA TGCAGTGCGGACGGGACTTCACAAGAGACCCAGTACTTC.

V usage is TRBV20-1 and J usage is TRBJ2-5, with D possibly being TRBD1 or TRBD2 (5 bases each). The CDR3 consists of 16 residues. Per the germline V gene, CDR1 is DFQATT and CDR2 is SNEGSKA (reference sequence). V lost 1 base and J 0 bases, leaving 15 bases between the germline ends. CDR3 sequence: CSARASRGTHQETQYF. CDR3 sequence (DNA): TGCAGTGCTAGAGCCTCGCGAGGGACCCACCAAGAGACCCAGTACTTC.

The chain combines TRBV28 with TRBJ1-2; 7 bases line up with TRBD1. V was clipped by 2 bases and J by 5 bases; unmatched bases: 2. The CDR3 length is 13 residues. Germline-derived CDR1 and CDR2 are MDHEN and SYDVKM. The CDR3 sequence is CASSLPGQYGYTF. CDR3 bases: TGTGCCAGCAGTTTACCGGGACAGTATGGCTACACCTTC.

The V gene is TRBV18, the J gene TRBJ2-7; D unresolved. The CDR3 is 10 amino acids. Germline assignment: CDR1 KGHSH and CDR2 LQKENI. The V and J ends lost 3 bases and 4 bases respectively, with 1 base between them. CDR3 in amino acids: CASSPYEQYF. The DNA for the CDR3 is TGTGCCAGCTCACCGTACGAGCAGTACTTC.

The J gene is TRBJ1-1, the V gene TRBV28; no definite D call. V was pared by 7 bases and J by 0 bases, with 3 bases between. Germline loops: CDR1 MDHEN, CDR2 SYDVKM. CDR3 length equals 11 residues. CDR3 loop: CASTLNTEAFF. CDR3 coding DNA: TGTGCCAGCACTCTGAACACTGAAGCTTTCTTT.

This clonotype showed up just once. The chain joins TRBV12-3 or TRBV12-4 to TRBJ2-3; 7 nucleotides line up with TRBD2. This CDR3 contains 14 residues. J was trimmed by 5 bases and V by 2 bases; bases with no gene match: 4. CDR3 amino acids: CASSLSGEGDTQYF. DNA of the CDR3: TGTGCCAGCAGTTTAAGTGGGGAGGGAGATACGCAGTATTTT.

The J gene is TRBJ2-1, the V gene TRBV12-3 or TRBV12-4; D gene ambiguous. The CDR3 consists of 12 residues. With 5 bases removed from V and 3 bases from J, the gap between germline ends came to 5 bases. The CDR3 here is CASSPVYNEQFF. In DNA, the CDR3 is TGTGCCAGCAGTCCAGTCTACAATGAGCAGTTCTTC.

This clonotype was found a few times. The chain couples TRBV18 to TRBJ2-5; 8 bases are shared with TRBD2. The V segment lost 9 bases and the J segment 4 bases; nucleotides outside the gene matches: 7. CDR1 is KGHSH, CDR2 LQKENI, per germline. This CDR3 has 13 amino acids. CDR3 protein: CASSPTSGETQYF. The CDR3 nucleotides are TGTGCCAGTAGTCCTACTAGCGGAGAGACCCAGTACTTC.

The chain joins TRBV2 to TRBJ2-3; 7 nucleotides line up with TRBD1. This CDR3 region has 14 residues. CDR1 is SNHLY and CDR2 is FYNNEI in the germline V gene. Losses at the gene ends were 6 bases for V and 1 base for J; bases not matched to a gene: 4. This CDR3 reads CASRLTGRTDTQYF. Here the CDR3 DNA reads TGTGCCAGCAGGCTGACAGGGCGCACAGATACGCAGTATTTT. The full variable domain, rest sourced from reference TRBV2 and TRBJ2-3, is EPEVTQTPSHQVTQMGQEVILRCVPISNHLYFYWYRQILGQKVEFLVSFYNNEISEKSEIFDDQFSVERPDGSNFTLKIRSTKLEDSAMYFCASRLTGRTDTQYFGPGTRLTVL.

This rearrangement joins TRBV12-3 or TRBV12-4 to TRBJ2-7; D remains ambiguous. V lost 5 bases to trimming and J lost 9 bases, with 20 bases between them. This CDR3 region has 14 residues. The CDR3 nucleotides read TGTGCCAGCAGTCCCGAACCCTTACCCCTACGGCAGTACTTC. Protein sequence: CASSPEPLPLRQYF.

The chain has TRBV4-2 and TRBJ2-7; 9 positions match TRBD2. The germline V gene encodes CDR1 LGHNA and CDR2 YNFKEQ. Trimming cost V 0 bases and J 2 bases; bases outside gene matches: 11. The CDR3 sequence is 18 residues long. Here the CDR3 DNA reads TGTGCCAGCAGCCAAGAATGGGTGCGCGGGGGGGAAACCTACGAGCAGTACTTC. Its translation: CASSQEWVRGGETYEQYF.

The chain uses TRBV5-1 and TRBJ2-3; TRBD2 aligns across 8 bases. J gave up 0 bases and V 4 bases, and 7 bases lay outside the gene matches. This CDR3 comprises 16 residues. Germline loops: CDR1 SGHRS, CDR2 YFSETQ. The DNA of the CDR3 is TGCGCCAGCAGCAGAACTTTAGCGGGGAGCACAGATACGCAGTATTTT. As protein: CASSRTLAGSTDTQYF.

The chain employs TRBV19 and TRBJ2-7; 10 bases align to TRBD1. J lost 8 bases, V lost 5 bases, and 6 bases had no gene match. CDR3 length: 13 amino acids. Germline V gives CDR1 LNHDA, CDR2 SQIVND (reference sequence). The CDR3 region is CASSEETGGQQYF. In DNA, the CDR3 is TGTGCCAGTAGTGAGGAGACAGGGGGCCAGCAGTACTTC.

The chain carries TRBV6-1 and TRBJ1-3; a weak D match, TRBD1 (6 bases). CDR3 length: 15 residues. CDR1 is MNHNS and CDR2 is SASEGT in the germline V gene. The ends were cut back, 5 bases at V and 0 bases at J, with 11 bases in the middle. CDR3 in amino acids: CASSLGAFSGNTIYF. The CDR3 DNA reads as TGTGCCAGCAGTCTGGGGGCTTTCTCTGGAAACACCATATATTTT.

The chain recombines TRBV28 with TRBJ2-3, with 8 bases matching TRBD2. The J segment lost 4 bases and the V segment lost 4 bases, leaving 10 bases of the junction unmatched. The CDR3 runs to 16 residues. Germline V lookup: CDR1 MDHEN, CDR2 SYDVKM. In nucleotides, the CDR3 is TGTGCCAGCAGTTCCCCTAGCGGGTCCTCCGCAGATACGCAGTATTTT. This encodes CASSSPSGSSADTQYF.

CDR3 in DNA: TGTGCCAGCAGTGGGGGGGGGTCCAAAAACATTCAGTACTTC. Residues: CASSGGGSKNIQYF. The rearrangement uses TRBV7-2 and TRBJ2-4; 7 nucleotides line up with TRBD2. The CDR3 extends over 14 amino acids. Unmatched junction bases numbered 4, after V lost 6 bases and J lost 2 bases. Germline values: CDR1 SGHTA, CDR2 FQGNSA.

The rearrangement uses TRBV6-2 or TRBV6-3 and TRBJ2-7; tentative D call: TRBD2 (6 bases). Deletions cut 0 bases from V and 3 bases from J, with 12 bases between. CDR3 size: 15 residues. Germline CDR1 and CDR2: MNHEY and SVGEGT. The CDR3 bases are TGTGCCAGCAGTTACTCGGGGACTTTGGGCTACGAGCAGTACTTC. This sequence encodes CASSYSGTLGYEQYF.

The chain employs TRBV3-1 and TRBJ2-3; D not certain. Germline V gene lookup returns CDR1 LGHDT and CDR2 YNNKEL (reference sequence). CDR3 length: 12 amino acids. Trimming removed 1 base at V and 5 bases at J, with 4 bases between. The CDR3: CASSQGRDTQYF. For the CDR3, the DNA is TGTGCCAGCAGCCAAGGACGAGATACGCAGTATTTT.

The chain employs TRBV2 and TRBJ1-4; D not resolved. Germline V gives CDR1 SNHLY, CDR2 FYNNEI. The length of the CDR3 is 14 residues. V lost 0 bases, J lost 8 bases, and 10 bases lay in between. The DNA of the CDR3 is TGTGCCAGCAGTGAAGCGCGTGCCGGCGAAAAACTGTTTTTT. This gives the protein CASSEARAGEKLFF.

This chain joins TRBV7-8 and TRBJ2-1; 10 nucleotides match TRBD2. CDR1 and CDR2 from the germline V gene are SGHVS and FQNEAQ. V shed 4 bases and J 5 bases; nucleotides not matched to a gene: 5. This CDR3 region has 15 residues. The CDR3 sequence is CASSSSGRSHNEQFF. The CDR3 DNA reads TGTGCCAGCAGCTCTAGCGGGAGAAGTCACAATGAGCAGTTCTTC. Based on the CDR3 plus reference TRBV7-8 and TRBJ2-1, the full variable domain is GAGVSQSPRYKVAKRGQDVALRCDPISGHVSLFWYQQALGQGPEFLTYFQNEAQLDKSGLPSDRFFAERPEGSVSTLKIQRTQQEDSAVYLCASSSSGRSHNEQFFGPGTRLTVL.

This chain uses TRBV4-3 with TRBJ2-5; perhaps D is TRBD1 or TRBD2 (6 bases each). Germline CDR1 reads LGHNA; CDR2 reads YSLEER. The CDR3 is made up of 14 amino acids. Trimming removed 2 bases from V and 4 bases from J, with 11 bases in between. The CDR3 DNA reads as TGCGCCAGCAGCCAAACGGGGGCACGAGAGACCCAGTACTTC. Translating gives CASSQTGARETQYF.